The T cell receptor beta chain under discussion was sequenced for a study of blood T cell repertoires in COVID-19. This clone has a handful of counts. Here immunoSEQ multiplex PCR was the method, and the copy in TCRdb shows in-frame clones only, minus some. The sample records 200,000 to 250,000 clones, 82% being singletons. Unmatched junction bases numbered 17, after V lost 8 bases and J lost 5 bases. CDR1 is LNHDA, CDR2 SQIVND, per germline (reference sequence). The length of the CDR3 is 16 residues. This TCR came from a woman older than 75 with COVID-19, enrolled during active disease. J is TRBJ1-2 and V is TRBV19; TRBD1 agrees at 7 bases. Sequenced input: peripheral blood. The CDR3 DNA sequence: TGTGCCAGTGGTCCCCCCGAAGGGGGCCCCAATTATGGCTACACCTTC. Its translation: CASGPPEGGPNYGYTF.